This TCR beta chain was identified during a study of T cells in tumors after PD-1 blockade. Study-level background: Patients received pembrolizumab 200 mg every 3 weeks or cemiplimab 350 mg every 2 weeks.

The same primary tumor site was biopsied both before and after PD-1 blockade. The data were produced by immunoSEQ multiplex PCR, yet TCRdb's version contains in-frame clones alone and is incomplete. The profile covers fewer than 9,000 clones, with 55% to 75% appearing a single time and around 4.8% taken by the ten largest. Study-wide points: About 41% of tumor TCR clonotypes were also found in blood.

Worth noting for this clone: Its specificity is not known.

This specimen was tumor tissue, taken after anti-PD-1 treatment. The TCR was taken from a human donor with basal cell carcinoma.

The CDR3 nucleotides are TGTGCCAGCAGTTACTCGACGGTTGCGGATACGCAGTATTTT. Encoded protein: CASSYSTVADTQYF. The rearrangement joins TRBV6-5 to TRBJ2-3, with D hard to call. Germline V gene data show CDR1 as MNHEY and CDR2 as SVGAGI. The CDR3 is made up of 14 amino acids. V was trimmed by 0 bases and J by 6 bases, leaving 10 bases between them.